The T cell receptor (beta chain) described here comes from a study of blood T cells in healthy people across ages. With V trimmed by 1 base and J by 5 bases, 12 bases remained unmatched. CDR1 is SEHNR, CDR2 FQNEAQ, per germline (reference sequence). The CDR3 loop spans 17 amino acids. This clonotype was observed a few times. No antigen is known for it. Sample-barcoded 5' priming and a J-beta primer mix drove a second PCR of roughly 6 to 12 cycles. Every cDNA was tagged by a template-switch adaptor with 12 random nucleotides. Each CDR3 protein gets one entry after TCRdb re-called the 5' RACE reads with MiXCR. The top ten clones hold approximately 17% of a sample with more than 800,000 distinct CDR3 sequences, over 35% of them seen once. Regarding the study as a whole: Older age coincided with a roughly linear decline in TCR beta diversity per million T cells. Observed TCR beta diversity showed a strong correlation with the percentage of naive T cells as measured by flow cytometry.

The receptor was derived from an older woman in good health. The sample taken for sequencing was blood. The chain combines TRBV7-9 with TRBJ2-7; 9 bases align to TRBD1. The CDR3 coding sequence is TGTGCCAGCAGCTTAGTCCCGATTGGACAGGGGAGCCACGAGCAGTACTTC. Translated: CASSLVPIGQGSHEQYF.